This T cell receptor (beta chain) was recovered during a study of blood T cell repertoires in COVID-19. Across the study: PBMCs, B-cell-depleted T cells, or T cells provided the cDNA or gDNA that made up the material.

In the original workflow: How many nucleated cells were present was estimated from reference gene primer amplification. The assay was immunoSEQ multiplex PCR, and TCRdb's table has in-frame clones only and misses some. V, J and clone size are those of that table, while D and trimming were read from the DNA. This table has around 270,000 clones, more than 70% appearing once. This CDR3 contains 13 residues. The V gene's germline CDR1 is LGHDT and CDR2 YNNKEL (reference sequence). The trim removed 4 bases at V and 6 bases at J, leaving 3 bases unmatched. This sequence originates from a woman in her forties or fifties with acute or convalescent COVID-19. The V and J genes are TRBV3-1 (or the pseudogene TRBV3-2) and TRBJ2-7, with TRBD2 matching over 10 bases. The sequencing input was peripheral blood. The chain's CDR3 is CASSRGLASEQYF. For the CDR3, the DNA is TGTGCCAGCAGCCGGGGACTAGCGAGCGAGCAGTACTTC.